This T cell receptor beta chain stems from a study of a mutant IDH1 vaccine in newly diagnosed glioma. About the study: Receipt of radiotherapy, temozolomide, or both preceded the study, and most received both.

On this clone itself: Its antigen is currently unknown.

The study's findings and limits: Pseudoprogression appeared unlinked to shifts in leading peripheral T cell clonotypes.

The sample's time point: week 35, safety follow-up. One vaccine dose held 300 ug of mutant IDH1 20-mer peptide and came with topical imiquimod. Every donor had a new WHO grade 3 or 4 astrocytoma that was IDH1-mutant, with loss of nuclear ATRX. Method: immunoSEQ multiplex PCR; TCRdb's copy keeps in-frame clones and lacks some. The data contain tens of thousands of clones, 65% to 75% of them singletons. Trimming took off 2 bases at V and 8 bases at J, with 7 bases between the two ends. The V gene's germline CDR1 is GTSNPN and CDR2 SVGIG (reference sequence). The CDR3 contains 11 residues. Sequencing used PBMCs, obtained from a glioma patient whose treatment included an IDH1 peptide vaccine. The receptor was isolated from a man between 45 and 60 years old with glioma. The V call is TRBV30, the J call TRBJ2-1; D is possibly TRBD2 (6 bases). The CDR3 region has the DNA TGTGCCTGGAGTCGCGGGGATGAGCAGTTCTTC. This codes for CAWSRGDEQFF.